This T cell receptor beta chain originates from a study of shared clonotypes between healthy human individuals. Germline CDR1 and CDR2: SGHTA and FQGNSA. The CDR3 has 16 residues. The J segment lost 7 bases and the V segment lost 1 base, leaving 11 bases of the junction unmatched. This table comes from immunoSEQ multiplex PCR, and its TCRdb copy is limited to in-frame clones, with some not included. This table holds more than 850,000 clones, 78% found once. The sample was memory CD4+ T cells from PBMCs. As to subset: CD45RA-negative fraction. The sequence came from a man in his late teens or twenties in good health. Some clones in this sample may be carry-over from other donors' samples. The chain is built from TRBV7-2 and TRBJ2-7, with 9 bases lining up with TRBD2. The CDR3 nucleotides are TGTGCCAGCAGCTTAGAGCGTCCTAGCGGGATTAGGGAGCAGTACTTC. Translation gives CASSLERPSGIREQYF.